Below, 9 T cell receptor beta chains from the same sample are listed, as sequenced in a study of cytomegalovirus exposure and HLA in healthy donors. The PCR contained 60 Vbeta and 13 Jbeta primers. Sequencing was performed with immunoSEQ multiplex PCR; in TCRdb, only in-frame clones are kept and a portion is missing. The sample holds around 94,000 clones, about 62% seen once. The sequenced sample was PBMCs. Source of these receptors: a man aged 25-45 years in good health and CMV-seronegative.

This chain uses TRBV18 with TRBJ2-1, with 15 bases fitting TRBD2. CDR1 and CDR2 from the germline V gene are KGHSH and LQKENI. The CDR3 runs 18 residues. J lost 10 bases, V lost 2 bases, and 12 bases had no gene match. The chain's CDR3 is CASSPVSNSGTSGREQFF. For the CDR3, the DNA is TGTGCCAGCTCACCAGTATCCAATTCCGGGACTAGCGGGAGGGAGCAGTTCTTC. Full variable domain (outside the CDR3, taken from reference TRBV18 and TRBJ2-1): NAGVMQNPRHLVRRRGQEARLRCSPMKGHSHVYWYRQLPEEGLKFMVYLQKENIIDESGMPKERFSAEFPKEGPSILRIQQVVRGDSAAYFCASSPVSNSGTSGREQFFGPGTRLTVL.

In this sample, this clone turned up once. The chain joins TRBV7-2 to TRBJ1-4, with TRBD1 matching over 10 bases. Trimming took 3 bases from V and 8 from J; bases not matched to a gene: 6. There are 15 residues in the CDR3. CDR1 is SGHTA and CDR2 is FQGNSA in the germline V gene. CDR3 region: CASSFSGTGEEKLFF. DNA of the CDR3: TGTGCCAGCAGCTTCTCCGGGACAGGGGAAGAAAAACTGTTTTTT. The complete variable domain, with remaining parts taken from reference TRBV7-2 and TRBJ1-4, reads GAGVSQSPSNKVTEKGKDVELRCDPISGHTALYWYRQSLGQGLEFLIYFQGNSAPDKSGLPSDRFSAERTGGSVSTLTIQRTQQEDSAVYLCASSFSGTGEEKLFFGSGTQLSVL.

DNA of the CDR3: TGTGCCAGCAGTACCGGAACTAATGAAGCTTTCTTT. Translated, it gives CASSTGTNEAFF. This chain uses TRBV6-1 with TRBJ1-1; D not certain. V was cut by 5 bases and J by 7 bases, with 11 bases left in between. Germline values: CDR1 MNHNS, CDR2 SASEGT. The CDR3 length is 12 residues.

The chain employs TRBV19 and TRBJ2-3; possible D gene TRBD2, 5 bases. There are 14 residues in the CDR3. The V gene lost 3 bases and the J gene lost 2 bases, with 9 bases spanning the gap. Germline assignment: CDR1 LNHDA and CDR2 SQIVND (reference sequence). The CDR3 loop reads CASSIQRITDTQYF. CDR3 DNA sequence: TGTGCCAGTAGTATCCAGCGGATCACAGATACGCAGTATTTT.

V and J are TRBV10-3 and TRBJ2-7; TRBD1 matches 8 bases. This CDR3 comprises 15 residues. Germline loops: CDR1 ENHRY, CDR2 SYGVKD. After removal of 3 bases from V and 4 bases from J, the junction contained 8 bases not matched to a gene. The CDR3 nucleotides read TGTGCCATCAGTGACGGGGCAGGGGGCGCGTACGAGCAGTACTTC. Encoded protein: CAISDGAGGAYEQYF.

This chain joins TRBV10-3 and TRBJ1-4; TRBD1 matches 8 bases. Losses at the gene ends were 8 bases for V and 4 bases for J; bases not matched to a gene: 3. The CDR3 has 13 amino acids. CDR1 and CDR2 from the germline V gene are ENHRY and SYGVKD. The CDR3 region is CAIGQGRNEKLFF. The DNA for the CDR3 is TGTGCCATCGGACAGGGTCGTAATGAAAAACTGTTTTTT.

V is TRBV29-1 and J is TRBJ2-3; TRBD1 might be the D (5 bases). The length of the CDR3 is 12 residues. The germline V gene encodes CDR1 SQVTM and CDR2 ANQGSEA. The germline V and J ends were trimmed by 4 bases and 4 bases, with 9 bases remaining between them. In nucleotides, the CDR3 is TGCAGCGTTGGGCAGGGCCCAGATACGCAGTATTTT. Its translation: CSVGQGPDTQYF.

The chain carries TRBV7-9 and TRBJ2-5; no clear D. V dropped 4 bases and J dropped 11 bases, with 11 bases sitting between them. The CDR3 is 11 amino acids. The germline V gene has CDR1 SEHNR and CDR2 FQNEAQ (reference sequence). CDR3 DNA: TGTGCCAGCAGCTCTAGTTTTTTGCAGTACTTC. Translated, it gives CASSSSFLQYF.

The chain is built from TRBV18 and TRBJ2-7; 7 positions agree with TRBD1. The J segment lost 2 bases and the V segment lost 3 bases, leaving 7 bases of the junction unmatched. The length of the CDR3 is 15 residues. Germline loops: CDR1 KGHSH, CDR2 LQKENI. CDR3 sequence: CASSPTGRRTYEQYF. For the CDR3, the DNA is TGTGCCAGCTCACCGACAGGGCGGAGGACCTACGAGCAGTACTTC.